This T cell receptor (beta chain) was captured by sequencing in a study of blood T cell repertoires in COVID-19. This clone was counted between two and nine times. The method was immunoSEQ multiplex PCR; TCRdb's version includes in-frame clones alone and lacks a portion of them. The sample has about 100,000 clones; approximately 90% are singletons. The receptor comes from a man over 45 with active COVID-19. Sequencing was done on a sample of peripheral blood.

The CDR3, as DNA: TGTGCCAGCAGCAGTATCCTAGAGGCCAGTCTCAATGAGCAGTTCTTC. Translating gives CASSSILEASLNEQFF. The rearrangement uses TRBV7-2 and TRBJ2-1, with D unclear. The CDR3 has 16 amino acids. In germline, CDR1 is SGHTA, CDR2 FQGNSA. Trimming stripped 5 bases from V and 6 bases from J, with 20 bases between.